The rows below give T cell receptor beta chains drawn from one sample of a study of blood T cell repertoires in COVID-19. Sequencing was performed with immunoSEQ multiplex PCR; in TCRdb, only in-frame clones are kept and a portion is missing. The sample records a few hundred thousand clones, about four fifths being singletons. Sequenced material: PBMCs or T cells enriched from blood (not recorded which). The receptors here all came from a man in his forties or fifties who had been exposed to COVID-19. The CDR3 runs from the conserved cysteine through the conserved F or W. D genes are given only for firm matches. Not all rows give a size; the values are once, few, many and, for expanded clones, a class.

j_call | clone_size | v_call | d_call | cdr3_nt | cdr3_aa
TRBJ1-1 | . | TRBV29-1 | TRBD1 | TGCAGCGTGGAAGGACAGGGGGATGAAGCTTTCTTT | CSVEGQGDEAFF
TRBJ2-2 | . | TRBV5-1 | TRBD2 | TGCGCCAGCAGCTTGACACCGACTAGCGAGAACACCGGGGAGCTGTTTTTT | CASSLTPTSENTGELFF
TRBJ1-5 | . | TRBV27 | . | TGTGCCAGCAGTCTCCGACAGCCTTATAGCAATCAGCCCCAGCATTTT | CASSLRQPYSNQPQHF
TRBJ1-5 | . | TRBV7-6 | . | TGTGCCAGCAGCCCAGGGGCGTCGGGCAATCAGCCCCAGCATTTT | CASSPGASGNQPQHF
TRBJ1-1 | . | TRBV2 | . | TGTGCCAGCACTCGAGGCGCGGCCACTGAAGCTTTCTTT | CASTRGAATEAFF
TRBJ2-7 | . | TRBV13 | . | TGTGCCAGCAGCTTAGTTGGGAGGTTAAACTACGAGCAGTACTTC | CASSLVGRLNYEQYF
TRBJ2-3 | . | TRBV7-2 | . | TGTGCCAGCAGCTTAGCTCCTAGCATGACAGATACGCAGTATTTT | CASSLAPSMTDTQYF
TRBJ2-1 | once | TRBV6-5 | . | TGTGCCAGCAGTTACCCCCCCAGAAATGAGCAGTTCTTC | CASSYPPRNEQFF
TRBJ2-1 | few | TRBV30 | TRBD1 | TGTGCCGGGACAGGGAAAATTTACAATGAGCAGTTCTTC | CAGTGKIYNEQFF
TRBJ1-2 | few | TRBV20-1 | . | TGCAGTGCTCCACAATATGGCTACACCTTC | CSAPQYGYTF
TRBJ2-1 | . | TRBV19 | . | TGTGCCAGTAGTATCGTGGGGGCGAATGAGCAGTTCTTC | CASSIVGANEQFF
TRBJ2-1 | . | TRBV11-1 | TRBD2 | TGTGCCAGCATGAGCGGGAGGGCCCTCGGCAATGAGCAGTTCTTC | CASMSGRALGNEQFF
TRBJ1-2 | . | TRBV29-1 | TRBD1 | TGCAGCGTCCCACAGGGGGTAGCTAACTATGGCTACACCTTC | CSVPQGVANYGYTF
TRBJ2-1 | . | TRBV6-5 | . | TGTGCCAGCAGTTACACGGGGACATTGGAGAATGAGCAGTTCTTC | CASSYTGTLENEQFF
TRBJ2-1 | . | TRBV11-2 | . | TGTGCCAGCAGCATCCCCTCCAATGAGCAGTTCTTC | CASSIPSNEQFF
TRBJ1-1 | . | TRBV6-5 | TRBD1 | TGTGCCAGCAGTTTGACAGGGGGGACCACTGAAGCTTTCTTT | CASSLTGGTTEAFF
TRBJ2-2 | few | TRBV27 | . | TGTGCCAGCAGTTTAGTTGGAGGGGTAAAAACCGGGGAGCTGTTTTTT | CASSLVGGVKTGELFF
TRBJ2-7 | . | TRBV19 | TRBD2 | TGTGCCAGTAGAGGAGGAGCGGGGAATTACTACGAGCAGTACTTC | CASRGGAGNYYEQYF
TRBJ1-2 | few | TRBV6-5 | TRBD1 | TGTGCCAGCAGGGGACAGGGGAACTATGGCTACACCTTC | CASRGQGNYGYTF
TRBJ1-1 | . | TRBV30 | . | TGTGCCTATGGAAAGGACTGGAACACTGAAGCTTTCTTT | CAYGKDWNTEAFF
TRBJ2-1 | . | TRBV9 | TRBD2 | TGTGCCAGCAGCGAGACCGGGACTAGAAACAATGAGCAGTTCTTC | CASSETGTRNNEQFF
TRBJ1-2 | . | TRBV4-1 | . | TGCGCCACGACAGCTCCTAACTATGGCTACACCTTC | CATTAPNYGYTF
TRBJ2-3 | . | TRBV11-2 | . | TGTGCCAGCAGCTCAGGGGATACGCAGTATTTT | CASSSGDTQYF
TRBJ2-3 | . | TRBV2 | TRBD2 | TGTGCCAGCAACGGACTAGCGGGAGGGCCATGGGCGGGTACGCAGTATTTT | CASNGLAGGPWAGTQYF
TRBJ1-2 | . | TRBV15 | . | TGTGCCACCAGCACTATCGACCCGGGAGCCTATTATGGCTACACCTTC | CATSTIDPGAYYGYTF
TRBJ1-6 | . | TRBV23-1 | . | TGCGCCAGCAGTCACACTGGCGGGTGCGAATATAATTCACCCCTCCACTTT | CASSHTGGCEYNSPLHF
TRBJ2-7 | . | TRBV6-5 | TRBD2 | TGTGCCAGCACTATAGCGGGGGGGTCCTACGAGCAGTACTTC | CASTIAGGSYEQYF
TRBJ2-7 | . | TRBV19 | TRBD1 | TGTGCCAGTAGTACCCCGACAGGGATGGCCTACGAGCAGTACTTC | CASSTPTGMAYEQYF
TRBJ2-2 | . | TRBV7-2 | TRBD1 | TGTGCCAGCAGCACGACAGGGCGGTTAACCGGGGAGCTGTTTTTT | CASSTTGRLTGELFF
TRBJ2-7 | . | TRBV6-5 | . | TGTGCCAGCAGGGGTCGGAGCTACGAGCAGTACTTC | CASRGRSYEQYF
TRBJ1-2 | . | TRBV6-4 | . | TGTGCCAGCAGTCCCCAGGTAGGGGGCTATGGCTACACCTTC | CASSPQVGGYGYTF
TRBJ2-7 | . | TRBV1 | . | TGCACCAGCAGCCAAGAATTGGCGGGAGGGCCGGTCTACGAGCAGTACTTC | CTSSQELAGGPVYEQYF
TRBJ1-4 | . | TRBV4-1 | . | TGCGCCAGCAGCCCGATCCCCGGGGGGGAGCATGAAAAACTGTTTTTT | CASSPIPGGEHEKLFF
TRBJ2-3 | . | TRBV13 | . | TGTGCCAGCAGCTTAGTTGCCCTTCGCGGTGATACGCAGTATTTT | CASSLVALRGDTQYF
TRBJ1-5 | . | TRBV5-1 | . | TGCGCCAGCAGCTTGGGACAGTCCAATCAGCCCCAGCATTTT | CASSLGQSNQPQHF
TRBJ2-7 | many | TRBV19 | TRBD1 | TGTGCCAGTAGGCGGACAGGTTCCTACGAGCAGTACTTC | CASRRTGSYEQYF
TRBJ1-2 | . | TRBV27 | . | TGTGCCAGCGCCGCACCCGGCGGAGGGGGCTACACCTTC | CASAAPGGGGYTF
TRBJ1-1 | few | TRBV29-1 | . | TGCAGCGTTGGAGGTTTCGCCACTGAAGCTTTCTTT | CSVGGFATEAFF
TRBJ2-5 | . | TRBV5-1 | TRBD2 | TGCGCCAGCAGGCGTAGGCTAGCGGGAAAAGAGACCCAGTACTTC | CASRRRLAGKETQYF